Detailed here is one T cell receptor (beta chain). Produced via immunoSEQ multiplex PCR; TCRdb's table is partial and in-frame only. The profile covers 150,000 to 200,000 clones, with about 94% appearing a single time and around 15% taken by the ten largest. The entry originates in a study of control samples from healthy donors and cancer patients. Sequenced sample: PBMCs. The TCR was taken from a man aged 55 to 69 with colorectal cancer.

Written as DNA, the CDR3 is TGTGCCAGCAGCGTAGCGAGCCGAGGGGCCCCCACAGATACGCAGTATTTT. Translation gives CASSVASRGAPTDTQYF. V gene TRBV9 combines with J gene TRBJ2-3; D tentatively reads TRBD1 or TRBD2 (5 bases each). Germline lookup yields CDR1 SGDLS and CDR2 YYNGEE. Between the trimmed V and J ends, which lost 0 bases and 2 bases, there was a span of 16 bases. CDR3 length: 17 amino acids.